The rows below give T cell receptor beta chains drawn from one sample of a study of OX40 agonist ivuxolimab in advanced cancers. Some clones are missing from TCRdb's copy, which holds only in-frame ones; the method was immunoSEQ multiplex PCR. This table has about 100,000 clones, approximately 91% appearing once. Sample: CD4+ or CD8+ T cells sorted from blood, taken in a trial of the OX40 agonist ivuxolimab. The receptor set was obtained from an adult with an advanced solid tumor such as melanoma, head and neck, liver or kidney cancer. Each CDR3 is given with its conserved first and last residue. The order of the fields is J gene, clone size, D gene, V gene, CDR3 protein, CDR3 DNA. D genes are given only for firm matches. Only some rows state a clone size, as once, few, many or a class for expanded clones.

J gene: TRBJ2-1; clone size: -; D gene: -; V gene: TRBV5-8; CDR3 protein: CASSLAKISSYNEQFF; CDR3 DNA: TGTGCCAGCAGCTTGGCCAAGATAAGCTCCTACAATGAGCAGTTCTTC
J gene: TRBJ2-1; clone size: -; D gene: -; V gene: TRBV30; CDR3 protein: CAWTGSDSDEQFF; CDR3 DNA: TGTGCCTGGACCGGATCAGATTCCGATGAGCAGTTCTTC
J gene: TRBJ2-5; clone size: once; D gene: -; V gene: TRBV2; CDR3 protein: CASGFLQETQYF; CDR3 DNA: TGTGCCAGCGGATTCCTCCAAGAGACCCAGTACTTC
J gene: TRBJ2-1; clone size: -; D gene: TRBD1; V gene: TRBV9; CDR3 protein: CASSVLGGTGAHEQFF; CDR3 DNA: TGTGCCAGCAGCGTCCTGGGGGGGACAGGGGCCCATGAGCAGTTCTTC
J gene: TRBJ1-2; clone size: -; D gene: TRBD1; V gene: TRBV19; CDR3 protein: CASSTQGAGHYGYTF; CDR3 DNA: TGTGCCAGTAGTACACAGGGGGCTGGGCACTATGGCTACACCTTC
J gene: TRBJ2-1; clone size: -; D gene: TRBD2; V gene: TRBV9; CDR3 protein: CASSALAGVYNEQFF; CDR3 DNA: TGTGCCAGCAGCGCCCTAGCGGGGGTCTACAATGAGCAGTTCTTC
J gene: TRBJ1-2; clone size: -; D gene: TRBD1; V gene: TRBV28; CDR3 protein: CASSWGTGGRGGGYTF; CDR3 DNA: TGTGCCAGCAGTTGGGGGACAGGGGGCAGGGGAGGTGGCTACACCTTC
J gene: TRBJ2-5; clone size: -; D gene: -; V gene: TRBV12-5; CDR3 protein: CASGLRGETQYF; CDR3 DNA: TGTGCTAGTGGTTTGAGAGGGGAGACCCAGTACTTC
J gene: TRBJ2-3; clone size: -; D gene: -; V gene: TRBV18; CDR3 protein: CASSPNTGKARTDTQYF; CDR3 DNA: TGTGCCAGCTCACCAAATACAGGGAAAGCCCGCACAGATACGCAGTATTTT
J gene: TRBJ2-7; clone size: once; D gene: -; V gene: TRBV30; CDR3 protein: CAWSPQGGEQYF; CDR3 DNA: TGTGCCTGGTCCCCACAGGGGGGGGAGCAGTACTTC
J gene: TRBJ2-1; clone size: -; D gene: -; V gene: TRBV11-2; CDR3 protein: CASSLNGGEQFF; CDR3 DNA: TGTGCCAGCAGCTTAAATGGGGGTGAGCAGTTCTTC
J gene: TRBJ2-7; clone size: -; D gene: TRBD1; V gene: TRBV2; CDR3 protein: CASIGTGHTYEQYF; CDR3 DNA: TGTGCCAGCATTGGGACAGGGCACACCTACGAGCAGTACTTC
J gene: TRBJ2-6; clone size: many; D gene: -; V gene: TRBV19; CDR3 protein: CASSIDHPGAIAGANVLTF; CDR3 DNA: TGTGCCAGTAGTATAGATCACCCGGGGGCAATAGCTGGGGCCAACGTCCTGACTTTC
J gene: TRBJ2-3; clone size: -; D gene: -; V gene: TRBV14; CDR3 protein: CASSLGATDTQYF; CDR3 DNA: TGTGCCAGCAGCCTCGGGGCCACAGATACGCAGTATTTT
J gene: TRBJ2-2; clone size: once; D gene: TRBD1; V gene: TRBV19; CDR3 protein: CASSIYLGQSTGELFF; CDR3 DNA: TGTGCCAGTAGTATATATCTGGGACAGAGCACCGGGGAGCTGTTTTTT
J gene: TRBJ1-2; clone size: -; D gene: -; V gene: TRBV5-5; CDR3 protein: CASSLSANSGVAGYTF; CDR3 DNA: TGTGCCAGCAGCTTGTCCGCGAACTCAGGGGTGGCTGGCTACACCTTC
J gene: TRBJ2-2; clone size: -; D gene: TRBD1; V gene: TRBV27; CDR3 protein: CASSLRTGVGNTGELFF; CDR3 DNA: TGTGCCAGCAGTTTAAGAACAGGGGTTGGAAACACCGGGGAGCTGTTTTTT
J gene: TRBJ2-2; clone size: -; D gene: -; V gene: TRBV5-1; CDR3 protein: CASSLLAAANTGELFF; CDR3 DNA: TGCGCCAGCAGCTTGTTGGCAGCTGCGAACACCGGGGAGCTGTTTTTT
J gene: TRBJ2-2; clone size: -; D gene: TRBD1; V gene: TRBV5-1; CDR3 protein: CASSLAGQGNTGELFF; CDR3 DNA: TGCGCCAGCAGCTTGGCCGGACAGGGGAACACCGGGGAGCTGTTTTTT
J gene: TRBJ2-1; clone size: -; D gene: -; V gene: TRBV5-4; CDR3 protein: CASSFGANEQFF; CDR3 DNA: TGTGCCAGCAGCTTCGGTGCTAACGAGCAGTTCTTC
J gene: TRBJ2-1; clone size: -; D gene: -; V gene: TRBV15; CDR3 protein: CATSRVYNEQFF; CDR3 DNA: TGTGCCACCAGCAGAGTGTATAATGAGCAGTTCTTC
J gene: TRBJ2-3; clone size: -; D gene: TRBD1; V gene: TRBV10-3; CDR3 protein: CAISADRASDTQYF; CDR3 DNA: TGTGCCATCAGCGCTGACAGGGCATCAGATACGCAGTATTTT